The 8 T cell receptor beta chains presented below share a single source sample, sequenced in a study of blood T cell repertoires in COVID-19. Generated by immunoSEQ multiplex PCR, the TCRdb table keeps only in-frame clones and is missing some. The table shows under 400,000 clones, with more than 70% occurring only once. Sample: peripheral blood. Every receptor here comes from a woman in her thirties with COVID-19, enrolled during active disease.

The genes are TRBV7-9 and TRBJ1-4, with unresolved D. There are 15 residues in the CDR3. The V gene's germline CDR1 is SEHNR and CDR2 FQNEAQ (reference sequence). V was cut by 5 bases and J by 7 bases, with 17 bases left in between. The DNA of the CDR3 is TGTGCCAGCAGCCCACCCCGGGGAACGGGTGAAAAACTGTTTTTT. Translating gives CASSPPRGTGEKLFF.

The chain's CDR3 is CASSGTEGYTF. The CDR3 DNA sequence: TGTGCCAGCAGTGGTACGGAGGGCTACACCTTC. This sequence joins TRBV6-6 and TRBJ1-2; D gene uncertain. With 5 bases removed from V and 8 bases from J, the gap between germline ends came to 9 bases. Germline V gene lookup returns CDR1 MNHNY and CDR2 SVGAGI (reference sequence). The CDR3 loop spans 11 amino acids.

This chain joins TRBV5-1 and TRBJ1-1; the D is unclear. CDR3 length: 13 residues. Trimming removed 6 bases at V and 1 base at J, with 10 bases between. Germline loops: CDR1 SGHRS, CDR2 YFSETQ. The CDR3 coding sequence is TGCGCCAGCACCCTTTCAGGGAACACTGAAGCTTTCTTT. It codes for CASTLSGNTEAFF.

This chain uses TRBV6-2 or TRBV6-3 with TRBJ2-3, with TRBD1 matching 9 bases. After removal of 1 base from V and 2 bases from J, the junction contained 13 bases not matched to a gene. Germline CDR1 is MNHEY and CDR2 is SVGEGT. The CDR3 contains 19 residues. The CDR3 sequence is CASSYFPGQGNLVTDTQYF. The CDR3 nucleotides read TGTGCCAGCAGTTACTTCCCGGGACAGGGTAATTTGGTCACAGATACGCAGTATTTT.

The genes are TRBV3-1 (or the pseudogene TRBV3-2) and TRBJ2-3; D may be TRBD2 (6 bases). V lost 3 bases and J lost 0, with 10 bases in between. Germline lookup yields CDR1 LGHDT and CDR2 YNNKEL (reference sequence). This CDR3 contains 15 residues. This CDR3 reads CASSQAGRSTDTQYF. The CDR3 bases are TGTGCCAGCAGCCAGGCCGGGAGAAGCACAGATACGCAGTATTTT.

The chain uses TRBV11-2 and TRBJ2-1; weak D call: TRBD1 (6 bases). Germline V lookup: CDR1 SGHAT, CDR2 FQNNGV. The length of the CDR3 is 15 residues. Trimming pared 4 bases from V and 6 bases from J, leaving 16 bases between. As DNA, the CDR3 is TGTGCCAGCAGCTCCAGGGCCCAGGGGAGCAATGAGCAGTTCTTC. Its protein is CASSSRAQGSNEQFF.

For the CDR3, the DNA is TGTGCCAGCAGTTCTCTGGAACAGTTGAATGAAAAACTGTTTTTT. Amino acid sequence: CASSSLEQLNEKLFF. The chain links TRBV28 to TRBJ1-4; D not resolved. The germline gives CDR1 MDHEN, CDR2 SYDVKM. V was trimmed by 4 bases and J by 5 bases, leaving 14 bases between them. This CDR3 has 15 residues.

The chain recombines TRBV28 with TRBJ1-2; 8 nucleotides agree with TRBD1. J gave up 4 bases and V 4 bases, and 11 bases lay outside the gene matches. Germline V gene data show CDR1 as MDHEN and CDR2 as SYDVKM. The length of the CDR3 is 16 residues. CDR3 loop: CASSSSGTGFLYGYTF. DNA of the CDR3: TGTGCCAGCAGTTCCTCCGGGACAGGCTTCCTCTATGGCTACACCTTC.